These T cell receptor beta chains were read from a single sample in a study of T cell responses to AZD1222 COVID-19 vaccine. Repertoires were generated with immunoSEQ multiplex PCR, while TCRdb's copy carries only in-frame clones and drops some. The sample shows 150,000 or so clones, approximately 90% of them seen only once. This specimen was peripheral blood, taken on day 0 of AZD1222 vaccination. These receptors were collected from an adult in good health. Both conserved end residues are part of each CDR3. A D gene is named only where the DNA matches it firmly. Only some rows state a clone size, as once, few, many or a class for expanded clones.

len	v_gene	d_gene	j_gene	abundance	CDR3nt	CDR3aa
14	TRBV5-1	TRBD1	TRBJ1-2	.	TGCGCCAGCAGCGATAAGGGGGCAGGCTATGGCTACACCTTC	CASSDKGAGYGYTF
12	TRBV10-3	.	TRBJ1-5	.	TGTGCCATCGGATCCGACAATCAGCCCCAGCATTTT	CAIGSDNQPQHF
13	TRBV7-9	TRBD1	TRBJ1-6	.	TGTGCCAGCAGTCCGGGACAGGGGGCACCCCTCCACTTT	CASSPGQGAPLHF
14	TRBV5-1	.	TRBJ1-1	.	TGCGCCAGCGTCTCGACGACCGGGAACACTGAAGCTTTCTTT	CASVSTTGNTEAFF
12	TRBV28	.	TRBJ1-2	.	TGTGCCACCTTCCGGGGGGACTATGGCTACACCTTC	CATFRGDYGYTF
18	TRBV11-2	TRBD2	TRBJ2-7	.	TGTGCCAGCAGCTTAGATGGGCTAGCGGGGGGCCCGCCCTACGAGCAGTACTTC	CASSLDGLAGGPPYEQYF
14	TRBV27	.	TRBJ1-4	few	TGTGCCAGCAGTTTATCTGGGGTTAATGAAAAACTGTTTTTT	CASSLSGVNEKLFF
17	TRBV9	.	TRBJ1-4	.	TGTGCCAGCAGCCCAAGAGGGGGGGTTGCAACTAATGAAAAACTGTTTTTT	CASSPRGGVATNEKLFF
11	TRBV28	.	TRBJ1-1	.	TGTGCCAGCAGCCTTCACACTGAAGCTTTCTTT	CASSLHTEAFF
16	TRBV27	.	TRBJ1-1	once	TGTGCCAGCAAGGGCAGGGGACTCCTTTGGCGGACTGAAGCTTTCTTT	CASKGRGLLWRTEAFF
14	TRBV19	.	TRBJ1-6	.	TGTGCCAGTAGATCCACAGGGACCAATTCACCCCTCCACTTT	CASRSTGTNSPLHF
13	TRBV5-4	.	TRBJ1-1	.	TGTGCCAGCAGCTTTCAGAGGAACACTGAAGCTTTCTTT	CASSFQRNTEAFF
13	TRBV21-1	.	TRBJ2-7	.	TGTGCCAGCAGCAGGCGATGGACAGACGAGCAGTACTTC	CASSRRWTDEQYF
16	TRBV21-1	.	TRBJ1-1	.	TGTGCCAGCAGCAAGGAGCCCTCTACAGGAAACACTGAAGCTTTCTTT	CASSKEPSTGNTEAFF
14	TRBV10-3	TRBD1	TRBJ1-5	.	TGTGCCATCAGTGACCGGGACAGCCAATCGGCCCAGCATTTT	CAISDRDSQSAQHF
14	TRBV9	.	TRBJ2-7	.	TGTGCCAGCAGCGTAGGAGTTAACGCAATCGAGCAGTACTTC	CASSVGVNAIEQYF
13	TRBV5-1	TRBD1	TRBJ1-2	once	TGCGCCAGCAGCTCGACAGGGAAGGTCGGCTACACCTTC	CASSSTGKVGYTF
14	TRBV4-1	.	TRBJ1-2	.	TGCGCCAGCAGCCAGGTTGCGGGGGGAAGAGGCTACACCTTC	CASSQVAGGRGYTF
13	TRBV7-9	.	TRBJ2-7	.	TGTGCCAGCAGCTCCGGGCCCTCGGTCGAGCAGTACTTC	CASSSGPSVEQYF
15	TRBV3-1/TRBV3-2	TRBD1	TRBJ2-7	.	TGTGCCAGCAGTCCCAGGGACAGGGTAGCCTACGAGCAGTACTTC	CASSPRDRVAYEQYF
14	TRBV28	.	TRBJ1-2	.	TGTGCCAGCACCACTGGGCGGGGTGTGGATGGCTACACCTTC	CASTTGRGVDGYTF
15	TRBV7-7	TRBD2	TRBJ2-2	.	TGTGCTAGCAGCTTACCGGCGGGGGGGCCCGGGGAGCTGTTTTTT	CASSLPAGGPGELFF
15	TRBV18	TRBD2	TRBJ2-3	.	TGTGCCAGCTCACCACTAGCGGGGAGCACAGATACGCAGTATTTT	CASSPLAGSTDTQYF
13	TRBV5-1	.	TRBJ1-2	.	TGCGCCAGCAGCTTGGAAGAAAACTATGGCTACACCTTC	CASSLEENYGYTF
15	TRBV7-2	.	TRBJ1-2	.	TGTGCCAGCAGCTTAGGGGACGGTTTGAACTATGGCTACACCTTC	CASSLGDGLNYGYTF
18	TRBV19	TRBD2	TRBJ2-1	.	TGTGCCAGTAGTATGCGACTAGCGGGGGCCCCCTCCTACAATGAGCAGTTCTTC	CASSMRLAGAPSYNEQFF
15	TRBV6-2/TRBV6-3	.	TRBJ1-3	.	TGTGCCAGCAGTTACTGGGGAGGTGATGGAAACACCATATATTTT	CASSYWGGDGNTIYF
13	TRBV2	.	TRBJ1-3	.	TGTGCCAGCATTCCGGACAGTGGAAACACCATATATTTT	CASIPDSGNTIYF
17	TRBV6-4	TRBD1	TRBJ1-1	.	TGTGCCAGCAGAACCCTGGGACAGGGAGGTCCGAACACTGAAGCTTTCTTT	CASRTLGQGGPNTEAFF
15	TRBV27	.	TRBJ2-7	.	TGTGCCAGCAGTTTAAGGGGGACTAACTCCTACGAGCAGTACTTC	CASSLRGTNSYEQYF
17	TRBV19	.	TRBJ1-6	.	TGTGCCAGTAGTATAGATCTGCGCAGCTCTAATAATTCACCCCTCCACTTT	CASSIDLRSSNNSPLHF
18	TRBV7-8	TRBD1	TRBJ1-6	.	TGTGCCAGCAGCTTTGGGGACAGGGGGAGCACCTATAATTCACCCCTCCACTTT	CASSFGDRGSTYNSPLHF
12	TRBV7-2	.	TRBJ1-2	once	TGTGCCAGCAGCTTTTTGGTATATGGCTACACCTTC	CASSFLVYGYTF
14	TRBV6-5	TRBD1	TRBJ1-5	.	TGTGCCAGCAGTTCCCAGGGGGCCCGCGAGCCCCAGCATTTT	CASSSQGAREPQHF
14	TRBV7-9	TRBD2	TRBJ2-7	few	TGTGCCAGCAGTGTTCCGGGGGGGACCTACGAGCAGTACTTC	CASSVPGGTYEQYF
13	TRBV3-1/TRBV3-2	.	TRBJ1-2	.	TGTGCCAGCAGCCCGAAGTTATACTATGGCTACACCTTC	CASSPKLYYGYTF
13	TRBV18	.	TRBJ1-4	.	TGTGCCAGCTCGGGAAGAACTAATGAAAAACTGTTTTTT	CASSGRTNEKLFF
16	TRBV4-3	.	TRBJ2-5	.	TGCGCCAGCAGCCAAGCCGTAGGGACGGTACAAGAGACCCAGTACTTC	CASSQAVGTVQETQYF